The sequence of this T cell receptor (beta chain) was determined in a study of CD8 T cells in ankylosing spondylitis. V lost 3 bases to trimming and J lost 9 bases, with 6 bases between them. The CDR3 is 10 residues long. Germline V gives CDR1 SQVTM, CDR2 ANQGSEA. The TCR beta libraries were generated through quantitative 5'-RACE incorporating molecular barcodes. TCRdb ran MiXCR on the 5' RACE reads and lists one entry per CDR3 protein. This table holds about 340,000 distinct CDR3 sequences, roughly 14% found once. This clonotype occurred many times. No antigen is known for it. General study points: There was reportedly significant enrichment of clones that were disease-linked in matched ankylosing spondylitis synovial fluid. Relatively rare in peripheral blood, disease-linked clones were also CD8+. A motif in TCR beta, a set of about eight highly homologous variants, appeared characteristic of ankylosing spondylitis blood.

This clonotype originated in a male donor with ankylosing spondylitis or in good health (not recorded which). Sequencing was performed on blood, either unsorted or a sorted T cell fraction (not recorded which). The chain employs TRBV29-1 and TRBJ2-1, with a tentative D call TRBD2 (6 bases). CDR3 nucleotides: TGCAGCGTTGAGGAGGGTGAGCAGTTCTTC. It codes for CSVEEGEQFF.